The 2 T cell receptor beta chains below all came from one sample that was sequenced in a study of blood T cell repertoires in COVID-19. The repertoire was sequenced with immunoSEQ multiplex PCR; TCRdb's copy has only in-frame clones and lacks some. The top ten clones hold 1.5% to 2% of a sample with over 200,000 clones, roughly 88% of them seen once. Input material: PBMCs or T cells enriched from blood (not recorded which). Receptors were obtained from a woman aged 45-59 years who had recovered from COVID-19.

The gene calls are TRBV5-1 and TRBJ1-1; D is perhaps TRBD1 (6 bases). CDR1 SGHRS and CDR2 YFSETQ come from the germline V gene. The CDR3 runs to 13 residues. Trimming stripped 5 bases from V and 3 bases from J, with 11 bases between. The CDR3 coding sequence is TGCGCCAGCAGACAGGGTGGAGACACTGAAGCTTTCTTT. This encodes CASRQGGDTEAFF.

This clone was recorded only once. The rearrangement uses TRBV11-2 and TRBJ2-7; 8 bases agree with TRBD1. V trimming: 5 bases; J trimming: 3 bases; junction bases outside the gene matches: 9. The V gene's germline CDR1 is SGHAT and CDR2 FQNNGV. There are 15 residues in the CDR3. CDR3 nucleotides: TGTGCCAGCAGCGAAAGGCGGGACAGGTTCTACGAGCAGTACTTC. The encoded protein is CASSERRDRFYEQYF.